Listed below are T cell receptor beta chains from one sample, sequenced in a study of Graves' ophthalmopathy and Graves' hyperthyroidism. One entry per CDR3 protein results from TCRdb running MiXCR on the multiplex PCR reads. The sample shows about 400,000 distinct CDR3 sequences, 20% to 25% of them seen only once. The sample was peripheral blood. These receptors were collected from a woman between 18 and 29 years old with stable Graves' hyperthyroidism. The CDR3 runs from the conserved cysteine through the conserved F or W. D genes are given only for firm matches. The size entry is marked missing in some rows and otherwise reads once, few, many or a size class.

J: TRBJ2-7; size: -; D: -; V: TRBV7-9; CDR3: CASSSLTVGEQYF; DNA: TGTGCCAGCAGCTCGCTTACGGTGGGCGAGCAGTACTTC
J: TRBJ1-1; size: many; D: TRBD1; V: TRBV30; CDR3: CAWATGAAEAFF; DNA: TGTGCCTGGGCGACAGGGGCAGCTGAAGCTTTCTTT
J: TRBJ2-3; size: -; D: TRBD1; V: TRBV7-3; CDR3: CASSRGTGVPDTQYF; DNA: TGTGCCAGCAGCCGCGGGACAGGAGTTCCAGATACGCAGTATTTT
J: TRBJ2-2; size: -; D: -; V: TRBV6-5; CDR3: CASSYPDTGELFF; DNA: TGTGCCAGCAGTTACCCAGATACCGGGGAGCTGTTTTTT
J: TRBJ2-6; size: many; D: -; V: TRBV12-3/TRBV12-4; CDR3: CASSEWVSGANVLTF; DNA: TGTGCCAGCAGCGAGTGGGTCTCTGGGGCCAACGTCCTGACTTTC
J: TRBJ1-1; size: many; D: -; V: TRBV2; CDR3: CASSEQAMAEAFF; DNA: TGTGCCAGCAGTGAACAGGCTATGGCTGAAGCTTTCTTT
J: TRBJ1-1; size: -; D: -; V: TRBV12-3/TRBV12-4; CDR3: CASSFMRDTEAFF; DNA: TGTGCCAGCAGTTTTATGAGGGATACTGAAGCTTTCTTT
J: TRBJ1-2; size: many; D: -; V: TRBV18; CDR3: CASSLPRTEGYGYTF; DNA: TGTGCCAGCTCGCTGCCTCGGACAGAGGGTTATGGCTACACCTTC
J: TRBJ2-7; size: many; D: TRBD1; V: TRBV4-3; CDR3: CASSPEWAGQDEQYF; DNA: TGCGCCAGCAGCCCGGAATGGGCGGGACAGGACGAGCAGTACTTC
J: TRBJ2-7; size: many; D: -; V: TRBV3-1; CDR3: CASSQARTYEQYF; DNA: TGTGCCAGCAGCCAAGCACGGACCTACGAGCAGTACTTC
J: TRBJ2-3; size: many; D: TRBD2; V: TRBV12-3/TRBV12-4; CDR3: CASTIRDVAGGDTQYF; DNA: TGTGCCAGCACCATACGGGATGTAGCGGGAGGAGATACGCAGTATTTT
J: TRBJ1-1; size: many; D: TRBD1; V: TRBV5-1; CDR3: CASSSGTGFMNTEAFF; DNA: TGCGCCAGCAGCTCCGGGACAGGTTTCATGAACACTGAAGCTTTCTTT
J: TRBJ1-1; size: many; D: -; V: TRBV2; CDR3: CASIGTQYTEAFF; DNA: TGTGCCAGCATAGGGACACAATACACTGAAGCTTTCTTT
J: TRBJ2-7; size: -; D: TRBD2; V: TRBV18; CDR3: CASSPSSGVYEQYF; DNA: TGTGCCAGCTCACCTTCTAGCGGGGTCTACGAGCAGTACTTC
J: TRBJ2-7; size: -; D: -; V: TRBV29-1; CDR3: CSVEDPTEAYEQYF; DNA: TGCAGCGTTGAAGACCCGACAGAAGCCTACGAGCAGTACTTC
J: TRBJ2-7; size: -; D: -; V: TRBV5-1; CDR3: CASSLAFGQGGEQYF; DNA: TGCGCCAGCAGCTTGGCGTTTGGGCAGGGAGGTGAGCAGTACTTC
J: TRBJ1-1; size: many; D: -; V: TRBV30; CDR3: CAWNPTLNTEAFF; DNA: TGTGCCTGGAACCCTACCCTGAACACTGAAGCTTTCTTT
J: TRBJ2-7; size: many; D: TRBD2; V: TRBV5-1; CDR3: CASSLVPLAGGEQYF; DNA: TGCGCCAGCAGCTTGGTCCCTCTAGCGGGAGGAGAGCAGTACTTC
J: TRBJ1-2; size: many; D: TRBD1; V: TRBV27; CDR3: CASSSNSDRVDGYTF; DNA: TGTGCCAGCAGTTCGAATTCGGACAGGGTCGATGGCTACACCTTC
J: TRBJ1-1; size: many; D: TRBD1; V: TRBV7-8; CDR3: CASSLDRGEEAFF; DNA: TGTGCCAGCAGCTTAGACAGGGGCGAGGAAGCTTTCTTT
J: TRBJ2-7; size: many; D: -; V: TRBV6-2/TRBV6-3; CDR3: CASTRRVSSYEQYF; DNA: TGTGCCAGCACCCGACGGGTGAGCTCCTACGAGCAGTACTTC
J: TRBJ2-5; size: many; D: TRBD2; V: TRBV25-1; CDR3: CASSAGGGEETQYF; DNA: TGTGCCAGCAGCGCGGGCGGGGGAGAAGAGACCCAGTACTTC